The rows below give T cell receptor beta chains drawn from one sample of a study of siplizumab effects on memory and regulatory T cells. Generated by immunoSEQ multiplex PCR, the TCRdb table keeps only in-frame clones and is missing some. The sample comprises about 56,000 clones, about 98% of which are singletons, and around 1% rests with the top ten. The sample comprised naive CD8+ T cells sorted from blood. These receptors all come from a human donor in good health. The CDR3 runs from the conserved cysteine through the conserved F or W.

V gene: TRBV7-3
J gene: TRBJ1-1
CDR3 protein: CASSASTGPIQEAFF

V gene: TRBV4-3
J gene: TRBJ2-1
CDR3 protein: CASSQVRLAGVYYNEQFF

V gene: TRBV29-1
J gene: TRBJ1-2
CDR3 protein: CSARRGNYGYTF

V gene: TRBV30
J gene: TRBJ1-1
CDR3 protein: CAWSVLSEAFF

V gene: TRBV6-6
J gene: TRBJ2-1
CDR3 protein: CASSSGSSNNEQFF

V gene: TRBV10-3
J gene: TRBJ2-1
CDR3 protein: CAISGAVNAYNEQFF

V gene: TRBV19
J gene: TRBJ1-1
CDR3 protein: CASLSLAEAFF

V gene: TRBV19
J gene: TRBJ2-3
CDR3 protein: CASSIARLGTDTQYF

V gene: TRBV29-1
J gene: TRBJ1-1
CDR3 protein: CSAWTAVEAFF

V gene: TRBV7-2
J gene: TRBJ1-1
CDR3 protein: CASSARGTENTEAFF

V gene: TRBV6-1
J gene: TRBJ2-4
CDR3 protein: CASSDGEAKNIQYF

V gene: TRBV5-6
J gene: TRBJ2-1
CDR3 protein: CASSPWSLNNEQFF

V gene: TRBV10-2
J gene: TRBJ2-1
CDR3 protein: CASIPDGLAYNEQFF

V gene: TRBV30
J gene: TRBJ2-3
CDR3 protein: CAWSATWGQVKDTQYF

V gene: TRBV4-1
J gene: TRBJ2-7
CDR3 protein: CASSPRASYEQYF

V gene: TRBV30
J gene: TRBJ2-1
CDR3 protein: CAWQGLADYNEQFF

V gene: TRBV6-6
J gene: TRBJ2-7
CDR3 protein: CASSYSSYEQYF

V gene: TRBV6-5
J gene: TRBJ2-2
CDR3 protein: CASRGTGVFAGELFF

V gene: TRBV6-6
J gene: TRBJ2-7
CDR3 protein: CASSLGLAGNYEQYF

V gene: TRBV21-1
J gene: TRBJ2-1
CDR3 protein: CASSQGGLAGQSSYNEQFF

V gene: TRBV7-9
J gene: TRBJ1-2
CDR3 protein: CASSLGAQGTQPAYGYTF

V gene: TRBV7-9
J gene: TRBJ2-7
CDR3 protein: CASSPIAGSLTYEQYF

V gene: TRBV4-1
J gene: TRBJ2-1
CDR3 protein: CASSQEQRGTNEQFF

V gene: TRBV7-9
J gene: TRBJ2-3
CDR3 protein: CASSFVGGIPDTQYF

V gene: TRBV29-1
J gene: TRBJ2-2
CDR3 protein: CSVEGSGLVPTGELFF

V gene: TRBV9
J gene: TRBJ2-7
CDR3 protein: CASSVGQGEQYF

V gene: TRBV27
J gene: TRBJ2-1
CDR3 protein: CASSRRALSYNEQFF

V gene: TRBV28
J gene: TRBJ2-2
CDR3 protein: CASSLYAGGGTGELFF

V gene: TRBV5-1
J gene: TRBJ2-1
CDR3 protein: CASSLLYGSYNEQFF

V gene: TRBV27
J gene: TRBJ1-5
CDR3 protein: CASSLLGQPQHF

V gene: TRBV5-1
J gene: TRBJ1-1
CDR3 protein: CASSLEGSFEAFF

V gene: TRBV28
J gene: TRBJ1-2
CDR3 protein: CASSLSGFYGYTF

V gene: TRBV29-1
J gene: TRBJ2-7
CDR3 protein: CSVAGTESYEQYF

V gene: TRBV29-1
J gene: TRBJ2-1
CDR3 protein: CSVEDPLAGVGNEQFF

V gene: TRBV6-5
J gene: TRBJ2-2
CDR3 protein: CASSPQGTGELFF

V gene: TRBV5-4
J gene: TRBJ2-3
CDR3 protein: CASSSTGTGTDTQYF

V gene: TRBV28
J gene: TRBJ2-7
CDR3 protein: CASSVNRVYEQYF

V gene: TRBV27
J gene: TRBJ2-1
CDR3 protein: CASSFEDPSYNEQFF

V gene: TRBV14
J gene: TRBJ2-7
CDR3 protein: CASSQAPYEQYF

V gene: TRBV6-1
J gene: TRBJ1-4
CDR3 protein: CASSSAEKLFF

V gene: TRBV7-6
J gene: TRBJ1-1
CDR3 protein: CASSTTANTEAFF

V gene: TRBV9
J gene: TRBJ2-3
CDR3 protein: CASSVGGITDTQYF

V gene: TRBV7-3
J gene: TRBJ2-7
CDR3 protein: CASSRTGNYEQYF

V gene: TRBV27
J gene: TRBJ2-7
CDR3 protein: CASSPTGGAFRWEQYF

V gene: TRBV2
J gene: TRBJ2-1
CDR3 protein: CASSDGLAVSDEQFF

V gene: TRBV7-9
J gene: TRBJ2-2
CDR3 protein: CASSLGTGTNTGELFF

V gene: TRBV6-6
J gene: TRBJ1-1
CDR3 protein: CASSYPGRLNTEAFF

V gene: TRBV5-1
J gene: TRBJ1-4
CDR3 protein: CASSSTGTNEKLFF

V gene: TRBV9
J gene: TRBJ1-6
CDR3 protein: CASSPEDRADNSPLHF

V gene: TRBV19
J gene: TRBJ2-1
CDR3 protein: CASSTGSGGLYNEQFF

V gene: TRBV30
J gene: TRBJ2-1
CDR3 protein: CAWSVTSGWNYNEQFF

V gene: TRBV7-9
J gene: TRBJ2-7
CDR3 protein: CASSLEALGVGSTYEQYF

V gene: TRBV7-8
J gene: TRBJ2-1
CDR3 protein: CASSLMGGEQFF

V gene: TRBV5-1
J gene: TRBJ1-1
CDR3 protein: CASSLSLDGAMNTEAFF

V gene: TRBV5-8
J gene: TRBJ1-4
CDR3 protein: CASSTEGATNEKLFF